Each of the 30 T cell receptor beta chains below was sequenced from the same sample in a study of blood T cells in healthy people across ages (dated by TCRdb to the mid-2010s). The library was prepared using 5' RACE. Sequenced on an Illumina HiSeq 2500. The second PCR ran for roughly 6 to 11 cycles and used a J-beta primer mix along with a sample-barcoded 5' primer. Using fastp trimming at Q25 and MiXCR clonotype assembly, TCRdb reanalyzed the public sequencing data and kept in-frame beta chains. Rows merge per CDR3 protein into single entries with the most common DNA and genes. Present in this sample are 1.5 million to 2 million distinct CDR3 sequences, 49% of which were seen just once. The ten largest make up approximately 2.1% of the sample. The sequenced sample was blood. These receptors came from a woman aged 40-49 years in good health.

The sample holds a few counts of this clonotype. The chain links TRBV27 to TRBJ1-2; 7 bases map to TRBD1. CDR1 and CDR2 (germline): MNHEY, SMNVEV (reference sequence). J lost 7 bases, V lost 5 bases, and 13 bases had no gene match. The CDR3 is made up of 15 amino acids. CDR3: CASSPLGGGGGGYTF. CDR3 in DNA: TGTGCCAGCAGTCCACTCGGGGGAGGGGGCGGTGGCTACACCTTC.

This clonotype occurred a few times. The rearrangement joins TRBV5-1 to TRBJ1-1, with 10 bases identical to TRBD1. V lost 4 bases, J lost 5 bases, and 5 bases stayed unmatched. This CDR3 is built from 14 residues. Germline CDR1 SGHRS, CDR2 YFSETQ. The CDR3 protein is CASSQTGGLTEAFF. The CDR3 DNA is TGCGCCAGCAGCCAGACAGGGGGCTTGACTGAAGCTTTCTTT.

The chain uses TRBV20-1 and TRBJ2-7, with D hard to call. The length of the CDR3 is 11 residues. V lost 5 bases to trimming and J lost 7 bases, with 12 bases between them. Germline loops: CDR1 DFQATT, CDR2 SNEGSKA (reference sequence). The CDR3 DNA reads TGCAGTGCTGGTTTAGTCAATGAGCAGTACTTC. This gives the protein CSAGLVNEQYF.

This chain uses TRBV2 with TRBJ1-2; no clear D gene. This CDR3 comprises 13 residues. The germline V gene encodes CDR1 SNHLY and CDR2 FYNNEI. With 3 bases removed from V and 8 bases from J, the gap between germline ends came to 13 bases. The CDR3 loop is CASSEGPVAGYTF. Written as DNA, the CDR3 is TGTGCCAGCAGTGAGGGCCCTGTCGCAGGCTACACCTTC. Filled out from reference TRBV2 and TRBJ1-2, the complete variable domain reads EPEVTQTPSHQVTQMGQEVILRCVPISNHLYFYWYRQILGQKVEFLVSFYNNEISEKSEIFDDQFSVERPDGSNFTLKIRSTKLEDSAMYFCASSEGPVAGYTFGSGTRLTVV.

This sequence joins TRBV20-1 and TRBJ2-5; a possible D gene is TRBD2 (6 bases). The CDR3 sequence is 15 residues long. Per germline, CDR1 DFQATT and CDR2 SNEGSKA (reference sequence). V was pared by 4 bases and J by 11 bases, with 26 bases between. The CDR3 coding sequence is TGCAGTGCTAACGATCCCGGGGGTTCCGACAATGAGCAGTACTTC. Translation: CSANDPGGSDNEQYF.

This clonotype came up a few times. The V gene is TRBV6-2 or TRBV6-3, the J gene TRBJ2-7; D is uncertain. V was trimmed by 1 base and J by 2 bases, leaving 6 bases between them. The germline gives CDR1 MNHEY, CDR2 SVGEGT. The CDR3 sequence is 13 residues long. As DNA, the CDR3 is TGTGCCAGCAGTTACTTTGGGGCCTACGAGCAGTACTTC. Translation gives CASSYFGAYEQYF.

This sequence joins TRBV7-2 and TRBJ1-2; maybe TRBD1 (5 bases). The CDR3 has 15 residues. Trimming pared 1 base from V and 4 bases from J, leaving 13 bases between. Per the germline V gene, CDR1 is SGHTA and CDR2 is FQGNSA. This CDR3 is CASSLDSGPTYGYTF. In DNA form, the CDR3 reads TGTGCCAGCAGCTTAGATTCGGGGCCGACCTATGGCTACACCTTC.

The DNA for the CDR3 is TGCAGCGTTACGAAGGGACAGCCGCAAGAGACCCAGTACTTC. Translating it yields CSVTKGQPQETQYF. The chain couples TRBV29-1 to TRBJ2-5; TRBD1 agrees at 7 bases. The germline V gene has CDR1 SQVTM and CDR2 ANQGSEA. The CDR3 extends over 14 amino acids. J was trimmed by 2 bases and V by 5 bases; bases with no gene match: 8. Variable domain in full (rest from reference TRBV29-1 and TRBJ2-5): SAVISQKPSRDICQRGTSLTIQCQVDSQVTMMFWYRQQPGQSLTLIATANQGSEATYESGFVIDKFPISRPNLTFSTLTVSNMSPEDSSIYLCSVTKGQPQETQYFGPGTRLLVL.

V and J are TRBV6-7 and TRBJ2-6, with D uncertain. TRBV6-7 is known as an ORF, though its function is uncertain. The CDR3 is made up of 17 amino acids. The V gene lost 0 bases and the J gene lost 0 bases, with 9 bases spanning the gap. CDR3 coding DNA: TGTGCCAGCAGTTACTCGAATCCACCCTCTGGGGCCAACGTCCTGACTTTC. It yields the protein CASSYSNPPSGANVLTF.

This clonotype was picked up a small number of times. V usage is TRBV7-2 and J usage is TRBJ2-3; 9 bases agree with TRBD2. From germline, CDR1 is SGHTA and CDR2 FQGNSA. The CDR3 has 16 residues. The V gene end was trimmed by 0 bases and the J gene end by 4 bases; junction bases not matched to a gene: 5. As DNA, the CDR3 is TGTGCCAGCAGCTTAGCCGGCGGGGGGGCCGCAGATACGCAGTATTTT. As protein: CASSLAGGGAADTQYF. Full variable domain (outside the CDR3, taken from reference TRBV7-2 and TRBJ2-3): GAGVSQSPSNKVTEKGKDVELRCDPISGHTALYWYRQSLGQGLEFLIYFQGNSAPDKSGLPSDRFSAERTGGSVSTLTIQRTQQEDSAVYLCASSLAGGGAADTQYFGPGTRLTVL.

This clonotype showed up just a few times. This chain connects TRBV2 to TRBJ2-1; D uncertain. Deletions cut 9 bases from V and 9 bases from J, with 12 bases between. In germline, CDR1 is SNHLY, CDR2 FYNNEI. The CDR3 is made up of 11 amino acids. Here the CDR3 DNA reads TGTGCCAGTTCCTCCTGGGGTGAGCAGTTCTTC. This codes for CASSSWGEQFF.

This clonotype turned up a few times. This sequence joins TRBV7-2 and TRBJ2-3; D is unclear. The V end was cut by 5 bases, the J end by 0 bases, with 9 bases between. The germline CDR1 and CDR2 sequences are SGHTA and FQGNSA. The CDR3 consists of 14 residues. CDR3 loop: CASSPYPSTDTQYF. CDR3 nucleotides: TGTGCCAGCAGCCCATATCCGAGCACAGATACGCAGTATTTT. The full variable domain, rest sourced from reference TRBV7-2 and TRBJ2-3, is GAGVSQSPSNKVTEKGKDVELRCDPISGHTALYWYRQSLGQGLEFLIYFQGNSAPDKSGLPSDRFSAERTGGSVSTLTIQRTQQEDSAVYLCASSPYPSTDTQYFGPGTRLTVL.

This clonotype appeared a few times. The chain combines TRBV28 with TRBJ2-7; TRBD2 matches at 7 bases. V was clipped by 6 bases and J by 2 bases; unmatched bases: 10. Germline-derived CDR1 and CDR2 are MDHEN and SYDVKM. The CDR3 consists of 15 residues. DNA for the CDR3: TGTGCCAGCAGCCCTGGGGGGGTCAGGGCCTACGAGCAGTACTTC. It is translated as CASSPGGVRAYEQYF.

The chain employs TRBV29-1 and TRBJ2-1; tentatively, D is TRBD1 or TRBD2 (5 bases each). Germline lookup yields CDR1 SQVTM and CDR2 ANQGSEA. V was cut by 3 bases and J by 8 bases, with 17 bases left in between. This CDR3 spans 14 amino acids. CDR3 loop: CSVEGEALYDEQFF. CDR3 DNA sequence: TGCAGCGTTGAGGGGGAAGCCCTTTACGATGAGCAGTTCTTC.

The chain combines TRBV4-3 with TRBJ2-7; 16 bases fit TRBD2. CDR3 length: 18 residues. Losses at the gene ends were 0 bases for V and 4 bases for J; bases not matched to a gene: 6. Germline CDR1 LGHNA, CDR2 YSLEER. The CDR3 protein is CASSQEGTSGGASYEQYF. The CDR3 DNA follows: TGCGCCAGCAGCCAAGAGGGGACTAGCGGGGGGGCCTCTTACGAGCAGTACTTC.

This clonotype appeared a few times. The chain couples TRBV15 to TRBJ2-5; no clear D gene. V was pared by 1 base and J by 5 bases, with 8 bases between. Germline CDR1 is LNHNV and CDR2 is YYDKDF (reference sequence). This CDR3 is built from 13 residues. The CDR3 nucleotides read TGTGCCACCAGCAGAGTGCAATGGGAGACCCAGTACTTC. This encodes CATSRVQWETQYF. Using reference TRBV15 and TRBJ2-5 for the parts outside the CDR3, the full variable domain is DAMVIQNPRYQVTQFGKPVTLSCSQTLNHNVMYWYQQKSSQAPKLLFHYYDKDFNNEADTPDNFQSRRPNTSFCFLDIRSPGLGDTAMYLCATSRVQWETQYFGPGTRLLVL.

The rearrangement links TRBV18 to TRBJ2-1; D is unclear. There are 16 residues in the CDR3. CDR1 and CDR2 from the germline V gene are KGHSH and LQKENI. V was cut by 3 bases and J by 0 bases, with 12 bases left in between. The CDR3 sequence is CASSPPISDSYNEQFF. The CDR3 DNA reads TGTGCCAGCTCACCGCCAATTTCTGACTCCTACAATGAGCAGTTCTTC.

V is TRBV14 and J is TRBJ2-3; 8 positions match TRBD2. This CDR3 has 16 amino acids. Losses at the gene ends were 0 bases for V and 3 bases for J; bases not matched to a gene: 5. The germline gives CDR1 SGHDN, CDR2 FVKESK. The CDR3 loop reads CASSQDQAGATDTQYF. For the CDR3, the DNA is TGTGCCAGCAGCCAAGATCAAGCGGGGGCAACAGATACGCAGTATTTT.

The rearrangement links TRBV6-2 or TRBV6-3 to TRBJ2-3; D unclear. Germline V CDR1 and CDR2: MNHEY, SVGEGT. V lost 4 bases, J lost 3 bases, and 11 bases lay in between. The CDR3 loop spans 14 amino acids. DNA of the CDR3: TGTGCCAGCAGTTTGAGGCATGGGACAGATACGCAGTATTTT. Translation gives CASSLRHGTDTQYF.

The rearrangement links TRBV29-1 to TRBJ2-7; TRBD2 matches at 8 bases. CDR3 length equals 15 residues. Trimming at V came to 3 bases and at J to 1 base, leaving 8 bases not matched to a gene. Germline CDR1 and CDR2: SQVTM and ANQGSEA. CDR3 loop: CSVDSGVTESYEQYF. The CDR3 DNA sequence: TGCAGCGTTGATAGCGGGGTAACAGAGTCCTACGAGCAGTACTTC.

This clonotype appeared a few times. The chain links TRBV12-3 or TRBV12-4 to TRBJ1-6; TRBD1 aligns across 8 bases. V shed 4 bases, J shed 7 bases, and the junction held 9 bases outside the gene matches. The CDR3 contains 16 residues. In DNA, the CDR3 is TGTGCCAGCAGTTCGGGACAGGCGCGACCGAATTCACCCCTCCACTTT. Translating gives CASSSGQARPNSPLHF.

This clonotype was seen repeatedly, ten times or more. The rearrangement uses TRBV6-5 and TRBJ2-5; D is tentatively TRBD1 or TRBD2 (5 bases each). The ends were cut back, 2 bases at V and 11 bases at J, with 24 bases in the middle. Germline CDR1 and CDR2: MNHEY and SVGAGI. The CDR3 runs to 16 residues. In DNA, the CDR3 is TGTGCCAGCAGTTACAAGTGGGGGTTCGGCTACAATGAGCAGTACTTC. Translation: CASSYKWGFGYNEQYF.

Here the CDR3 DNA reads TGTGCCAGCAGTACCGCCCGGTCTTCGGGCACAGATACGCAGTATTTT. Its protein is CASSTARSSGTDTQYF. The gene calls are TRBV12-3 or TRBV12-4 and TRBJ2-3; D remains unclear. V lost 5 bases, J lost 1 base, and 16 bases lay in between. The CDR3 length is 16 residues.

CDR3 in DNA: TGTGCCATCAGGAAGCCACTACATCTGACCTACGAGCAGTACTTC. Its translation: CAIRKPLHLTYEQYF. The chain carries TRBV10-3 and TRBJ2-4; D is ambiguous. The J call could be wrong; TRBJ2-7 is a better fit for the DNA end. The length of the CDR3 is 15 residues. Germline CDR1 and CDR2: ENHRY and SYGVKD.

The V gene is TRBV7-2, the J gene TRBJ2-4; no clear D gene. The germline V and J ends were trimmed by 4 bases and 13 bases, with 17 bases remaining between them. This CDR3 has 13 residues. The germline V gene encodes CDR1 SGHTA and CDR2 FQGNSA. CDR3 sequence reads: CASSSRPYNEQYF. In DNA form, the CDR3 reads TGTGCCAGCAGCTCAAGACCCTACAATGAGCAGTACTTC.

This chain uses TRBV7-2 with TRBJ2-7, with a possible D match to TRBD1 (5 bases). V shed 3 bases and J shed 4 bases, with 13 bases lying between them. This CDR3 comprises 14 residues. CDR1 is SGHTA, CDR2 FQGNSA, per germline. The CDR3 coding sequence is TGTGCCAGCAGCTTTGGGGTGGGGCTATACGAGCAGTACTTC. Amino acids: CASSFGVGLYEQYF.

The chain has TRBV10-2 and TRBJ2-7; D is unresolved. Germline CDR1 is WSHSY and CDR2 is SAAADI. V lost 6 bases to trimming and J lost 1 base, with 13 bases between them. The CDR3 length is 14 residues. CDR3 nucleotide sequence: TGCGCCAGCAGACAGTTACTTAAATCCTACGAGCAGTACTTC. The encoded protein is CASRQLLKSYEQYF.

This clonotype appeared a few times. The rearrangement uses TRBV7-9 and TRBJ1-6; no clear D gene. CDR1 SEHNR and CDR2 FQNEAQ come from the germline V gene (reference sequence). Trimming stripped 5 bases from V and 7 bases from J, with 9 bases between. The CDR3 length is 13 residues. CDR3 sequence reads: CASSPIPNSPLHF. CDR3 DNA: TGTGCCAGCAGCCCCATCCCAAATTCACCCCTCCACTTT.

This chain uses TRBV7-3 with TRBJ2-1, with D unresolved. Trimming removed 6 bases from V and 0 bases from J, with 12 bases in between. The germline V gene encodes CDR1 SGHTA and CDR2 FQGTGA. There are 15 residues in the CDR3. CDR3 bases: TGTGCCAGCAGTCCCTCAGACGGCTCCTACAATGAGCAGTTCTTC. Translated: CASSPSDGSYNEQFF.

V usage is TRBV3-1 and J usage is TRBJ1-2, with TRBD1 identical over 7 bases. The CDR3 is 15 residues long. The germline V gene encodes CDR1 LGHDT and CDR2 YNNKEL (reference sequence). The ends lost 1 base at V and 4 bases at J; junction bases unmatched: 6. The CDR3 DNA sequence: TGTGCCAGCAGCCAAGCGGGACAGAAACTCTATGGCTACACCTTC. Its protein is CASSQAGQKLYGYTF.